The next 30 T cell receptor beta chains were all read from a single sample in a study of T cell responses to AZD1222 COVID-19 vaccine. Assay used: immunoSEQ multiplex PCR; TCRdb lists only in-frame clones, some missing. This table has about 180,000 clones, about 86% appearing once. Source: peripheral blood, taken 28 days after the second AZD1222 dose. The receptors shown here come from an adult who received the AZD1222 COVID-19 vaccine.

CDR3 sequence reads: CASSLASADTEAFF. CDR3 nucleotide sequence: TGTGCCAGCAGCTTGGCCTCGGCGGACACTGAAGCTTTCTTT. V is TRBV5-4 and J is TRBJ1-1; no definite D call. The CDR3 contains 14 residues. The germline gives CDR1 SGHNT, CDR2 YYREEE (reference sequence). With 0 bases removed from V and 3 bases from J, the gap between germline ends came to 9 bases.

The genes are TRBV3-1 (or the pseudogene TRBV3-2) and TRBJ1-1, with a possible D match to TRBD1 (5 bases). The germline V and J ends were trimmed by 0 bases and 7 bases, with 24 bases remaining between them. The germline V gene encodes CDR1 LGHDT and CDR2 YNNKEL (reference sequence). The CDR3 runs 18 residues. The DNA of the CDR3 is TGTGCCAGCAGCCAAGATAGGGGAGGCCTGGGTGCCCGACTTGAAGCTTTCTTT. The encoded protein is CASSQDRGGLGARLEAFF.

In nucleotides, the CDR3 is TGTGCCAGCAGCCCGGGACAGGGGGCATATGGCTACACCTTC. Its translation is CASSPGQGAYGYTF. The rearrangement joins TRBV5-8 to TRBJ1-2; 12 bases align to TRBD1. Trimming removed 4 bases from V and 5 bases from J; junction bases left unmatched: 3. There are 14 residues in the CDR3. CDR1 and CDR2 from the germline V gene are SGHTS and YDEGEE.

This chain joins TRBV7-2 and TRBJ1-3; no clear D. Between the trimmed V and J ends, which lost 1 base and 0 bases, there was a span of 7 bases. CDR1 is SGHTA and CDR2 is FQGNSA in the germline V gene. CDR3 length: 15 amino acids. The CDR3 loop reads CASSLEVSSGNTIYF. Here the CDR3 DNA reads TGTGCCAGCAGCTTAGAGGTCAGCTCTGGAAACACCATATATTTT. The full variable domain, completed using reference TRBV7-2 and TRBJ1-3, is GAGVSQSPSNKVTEKGKDVELRCDPISGHTALYWYRQSLGQGLEFLIYFQGNSAPDKSGLPSDRFSAERTGGSVSTLTIQRTQQEDSAVYLCASSLEVSSGNTIYFGEGSWLTVV.

The V call is TRBV5-1, the J call TRBJ2-7, with a tentative D call TRBD1 (6 bases). This CDR3 has 13 amino acids. The V end was cut by 2 bases, the J end by 3 bases, with 9 bases between. The germline V gene encodes CDR1 SGHRS and CDR2 YFSETQ. CDR3 protein: CASSFSRGYEQYF. The CDR3 DNA reads as TGCGCCAGCAGCTTCTCCAGGGGCTACGAGCAGTACTTC. The whole variable domain, filled in from reference TRBV5-1 and TRBJ2-7, reads KAGVTQTPRYLIKTRGQQVTLSCSPISGHRSVSWYQQTPGQGLQFLFEYFSETQRNKGNFPGRFSGRQFSNSRSEMNVSTLELGDSALYLCASSFSRGYEQYFGPGTRLTVT.

This chain joins TRBV7-2 and TRBJ1-6, with TRBD1 identical over 9 bases. Germline CDR1 SGHTA, CDR2 FQGNSA. CDR3 length: 14 amino acids. Trimming at V came to 5 bases and at J to 6 bases, leaving 2 bases not matched to a gene. CDR3 protein: CASSEGQGNSPLHF. The CDR3 nucleotides read TGTGCCAGCAGCGAGGGACAGGGTAATTCACCCCTCCACTTT.

This clone was seen more than once but under ten times. CDR3 region: CASSLTGSSDQETQYF. The CDR3 DNA follows: TGTGCCAGCAGCTTAACGGGATCTAGCGATCAAGAGACCCAGTACTTC. The V call is TRBV7-3, the J call TRBJ2-5, with D possibly matching TRBD2 (6 bases). The germline CDR1 and CDR2 sequences are SGHTA and FQGTGA. Between the trimmed V and J ends, which lost 0 bases and 2 bases, there was a span of 13 bases. The CDR3 covers 16 residues.

The CDR3 region is CASSPDWAAAEQYF. The CDR3 DNA reads as TGTGCCAGCTCACCAGACTGGGCAGCTGCCGAGCAGTACTTC. V usage is TRBV18 and J usage is TRBJ2-7; D is uncertain. Germline assignment: CDR1 KGHSH and CDR2 LQKENI. The CDR3 spans 14 residues. V shed 2 bases and J shed 6 bases, with 14 bases lying between them.

The V call is TRBV2, the J call TRBJ1-5, with D hard to call. This CDR3 is 14 amino acids long. Germline lookup yields CDR1 SNHLY and CDR2 FYNNEI. V lost 8 bases and J lost 5, with 16 bases in between. CDR3: CASAKDLIDQPQHF. CDR3 DNA sequence: TGTGCCAGCGCTAAGGACCTCATAGATCAGCCCCAGCATTTT.

CDR3 sequence: CASSQDGAGGYNEQFF. The CDR3 nucleotides are TGTGCCAGCAGCCAAGACGGAGCGGGGGGTTACAATGAGCAGTTCTTC. The V and J genes are TRBV4-2 and TRBJ2-1; 9 bases align to TRBD2. Germline CDR1 is LGHNA and CDR2 is YNFKEQ. The CDR3 covers 16 residues. After removal of 0 bases from V and 4 bases from J, the junction contained 4 bases not matched to a gene.

This clone has a single count. The chain is built from TRBV4-1 and TRBJ2-5, with a possible D match to TRBD2 (6 bases). In germline, CDR1 is MGHRA, CDR2 YSYEKL. The CDR3 contains 16 residues. V was trimmed by 1 base and J by 1 base, leaving 13 bases between them. CDR3 sequence reads: CASSQVQPGLQETQYF. The CDR3 nucleotides read TGCGCCAGCAGCCAAGTACAACCGGGACTCCAAGAGACCCAGTACTTC.

This chain links TRBV6-5 with TRBJ2-1, with 7 bases aligning to TRBD1. With V trimmed by 6 bases and J by 5 bases, 7 bases remained unmatched. CDR1 MNHEY and CDR2 SVGAGI come from the germline V gene. This CDR3 comprises 14 residues. CDR3 DNA sequence: TGTGCCAGCAGATTGGGACAGAACAACAATGAGCAGTTCTTC. This encodes CASRLGQNNNEQFF.

The genes are TRBV30 and TRBJ2-5, with D hard to call. The CDR3 contains 14 residues. Trimming left V 4 bases short and J 2 bases short, with 14 bases between. Germline V gene sequence: CDR1 GTSNPN, CDR2 SVGIG (reference sequence). The DNA for the CDR3 is TGTGCCTGGAACCCGGCAACATATCAAGAGACCCAGTACTTC. This codes for CAWNPATYQETQYF.

This clone was detected only a few times. The chain carries TRBV15 and TRBJ1-2; TRBD1 is a possible D gene (6 bases). The V end lost 1 base, the J end lost 3 bases, and 9 bases lay between the germline ends. CDR1 LNHNV and CDR2 YYDKDF come from the germline V gene (reference sequence). The CDR3 has 14 residues. Here the CDR3 reads CATSRVGADYGYTF. The CDR3 DNA reads TGTGCCACCAGCAGAGTGGGGGCGGACTATGGCTACACCTTC. Based on the CDR3 plus reference TRBV15 and TRBJ1-2, the full variable domain is DAMVIQNPRYQVTQFGKPVTLSCSQTLNHNVMYWYQQKSSQAPKLLFHYYDKDFNNEADTPDNFQSRRPNTSFCFLDIRSPGLGDTAMYLCATSRVGADYGYTFGSGTRLTVV.

V and J are TRBV9 and TRBJ2-7; 8 bases fit TRBD2. The CDR3 sequence is 15 residues long. Trimming at V came to 3 bases and at J to 3 bases, leaving 8 bases not matched to a gene. Germline CDR1 is SGDLS and CDR2 is YYNGEE. In DNA form, the CDR3 reads TGTGCCAGCAGCGCACGGACGGGGGGGGACTACGAGCAGTACTTC. This sequence encodes CASSARTGGDYEQYF. Filled out from reference TRBV9 and TRBJ2-7, the complete variable domain reads DSGVTQTPKHLITATGQRVTLRCSPRSGDLSVYWYQQSLDQGLQFLIQYYNGEERAKGNILERFSAQQFPDLHSELNLSSLELGDSALYFCASSARTGGDYEQYFGPGTRLTVT.

The V and J genes are TRBV7-3 and TRBJ2-6; D remains unclear. The V end was cut by 5 bases, the J end by 1 base, with 6 bases between. CDR3 length: 14 amino acids. CDR1 is SGHTA and CDR2 is FQGTGA in the germline V gene. The CDR3 DNA reads TGTGCCAGCAGCCCCCTATCTGGGGCCAACGTCCTGACTTTC. Translated: CASSPLSGANVLTF.

V usage is TRBV15 and J usage is TRBJ1-1; D perhaps matches TRBD1 (6 bases). Deletions cut 1 base from V and 5 bases from J, with 11 bases between. CDR1 is LNHNV, CDR2 YYDKDF, per germline (reference sequence). The CDR3 totals 14 residues. The CDR3: CATSRGGGGTEAFF. The CDR3 DNA is TGTGCCACCAGCAGAGGGGGAGGGGGGACTGAAGCTTTCTTT.

Only a few counts were recorded for this clone. This sequence joins TRBV5-1 and TRBJ2-3, with D possibly TRBD2 on 5 matching bases. The germline V and J ends were trimmed by 0 bases and 1 base, with 9 bases remaining between them. The germline V gene has CDR1 SGHRS and CDR2 YFSETQ. This CDR3 comprises 15 residues. The DNA for the CDR3 is TGCGCCAGCAGCTTGGCCGGGGTGGGCACAGATACGCAGTATTTT. Its translation is CASSLAGVGTDTQYF.

This chain links TRBV20-1 with TRBJ1-1; no clear D gene. The CDR3 is 11 residues long. Trimming shortened V by 7 bases and J by 4 bases, and 10 bases separated the two germline ends. Germline-derived CDR1 and CDR2 are DFQATT and SNEGSKA (reference sequence). Here the CDR3 reads CSVLLSTEAFF. CDR3 sequence (DNA): TGCAGTGTACTTTTAAGCACTGAAGCTTTCTTT.

This clone has a single count. The CDR3 protein is CASSQGIGGTDQETQYF. The CDR3 nucleotides are TGTGCCAGCAGCCAAGGAATAGGGGGGACAGATCAAGAGACCCAGTACTTC. V is TRBV3-1 (or the pseudogene TRBV3-2) and J is TRBJ2-5; possibly TRBD1 for D (7 bases). Germline CDR1 and CDR2: LGHDT and YNNKEL (reference sequence). V lost 1 base and J lost 2, with 17 bases in between. This CDR3 region has 17 residues.

This rearrangement joins TRBV7-2 to TRBJ2-7, with 8 bases aligning to TRBD2. The trim removed 5 bases at V and 5 bases at J, leaving 8 bases unmatched. CDR3 length: 14 amino acids. CDR1 SGHTA and CDR2 FQGNSA come from the germline V gene. The CDR3 protein is CASSHSGGWNEQYF. The CDR3 coding sequence is TGTGCCAGCAGCCACAGCGGGGGCTGGAACGAGCAGTACTTC.

The chain combines TRBV6-5 with TRBJ2-3, with 7 bases lining up with TRBD1. The CDR3 has 14 amino acids. Trimming at V came to 6 bases and at J to 4 bases, leaving 7 bases not matched to a gene. Germline CDR1 MNHEY, CDR2 SVGAGI. The CDR3 bases are TGTGCCAGCAGCCGGGACAGAGCCGCAGATACGCAGTATTTT. It codes for CASSRDRAADTQYF.

This clone was seen only once. The genes are TRBV5-6 and TRBJ1-6, with 8 bases fitting TRBD1. CDR3 length equals 17 residues. V lost 4 bases and J lost 9; bases outside the gene matches: 15. Germline lookup yields CDR1 SGHDT and CDR2 YYEEEE. CDR3 sequence: CASSREGGTGEASPLHF. DNA of the CDR3: TGTGCCAGCAGCCGAGAAGGTGGGACAGGCGAGGCTTCACCCCTCCACTTT.

This rearrangement joins TRBV2 to TRBJ2-7; D could derive from TRBD1 or TRBD2 (5 bases each). This CDR3 contains 14 residues. Germline-derived CDR1 and CDR2 are SNHLY and FYNNEI. V was trimmed by 5 bases and J by 1 base, leaving 12 bases between them. The CDR3 nucleotides read TGTGCCAGCAGTTTCGAGGGGTCTTCCTACGAGCAGTACTTC. Amino acid sequence: CASSFEGSSYEQYF.

Of note for this clone: This sample also contains other DNA sequences that code for the same CDR3. The V gene is TRBV19, the J gene TRBJ1-1, with D possibly TRBD1 on 6 matching bases. This CDR3 is 14 amino acids long. Per germline, CDR1 LNHDA and CDR2 SQIVND (reference sequence). V lost 0 bases and J lost 1, with 6 bases in between. The CDR3 region has the DNA TGTGCCAGTAGTATAGACAGGGGGAACACTGAAGCTTTCTTT. It encodes CASSIDRGNTEAFF.

The chain employs TRBV18 and TRBJ1-1; D gene ambiguous. The CDR3 runs to 15 residues. Trimming left V 9 bases short and J 3 bases short, with 20 bases between. Germline V gives CDR1 KGHSH, CDR2 LQKENI. The CDR3 nucleotides are TGTGCCAGTTCCCGGGGAGGGTCGATGGACACTGAAGCTTTCTTT. Its protein product is CASSRGGSMDTEAFF.

This chain uses TRBV7-3 with TRBJ2-1; 11 bases align to TRBD2. The trim removed 5 bases at V and 5 bases at J, leaving 8 bases unmatched. The V gene's germline CDR1 is SGHTA and CDR2 FQGTGA. This CDR3 comprises 16 residues. CDR3 DNA: TGTGCCAGCAGCCCCGGGACTAGCGGTCGGGACAATGAGCAGTTCTTC. Amino acids: CASSPGTSGRDNEQFF.

The CDR3 bases are TGTGCCAGCAGTCGCGGACCGCCACCCATAAACACTGAAGCTTTCTTT. Translated, it gives CASSRGPPPINTEAFF. The chain has TRBV2 and TRBJ1-1; D is ambiguous. Between the trimmed V and J ends, which lost 5 bases and 2 bases, there was a span of 18 bases. Germline V CDR1 and CDR2: SNHLY, FYNNEI. This CDR3 is built from 16 residues. Full variable domain (rest looked up from reference TRBV2 and TRBJ1-1): EPEVTQTPSHQVTQMGQEVILRCVPISNHLYFYWYRQILGQKVEFLVSFYNNEISEKSEIFDDQFSVERPDGSNFTLKIRSTKLEDSAMYFCASSRGPPPINTEAFFGQGTRLTVV.

This chain uses TRBV5-4 with TRBJ1-5; D ambiguous. The CDR3 has 13 residues. The ends were cut back, 0 bases at V and 11 bases at J, with 12 bases in the middle. Germline V CDR1 and CDR2: SGHNT, YYREEE (reference sequence). CDR3 region: CASSLDHLGAQHF. CDR3 coding DNA: TGTGCCAGCAGCTTGGACCACCTTGGGGCCCAGCATTTT.

This rearrangement joins TRBV6-4 to TRBJ2-3; 9 positions agree with TRBD2. CDR3 size: 14 residues. CDR1 is MRHNA and CDR2 is SNTAGT in the germline V gene. J gave up 4 bases and V 5 bases, and 4 bases lay outside the gene matches. CDR3 nucleotide sequence: TGTGCCAGCAGTTATAGCGGGGGAGCAGATACGCAGTATTTT. Amino acid sequence: CASSYSGGADTQYF.